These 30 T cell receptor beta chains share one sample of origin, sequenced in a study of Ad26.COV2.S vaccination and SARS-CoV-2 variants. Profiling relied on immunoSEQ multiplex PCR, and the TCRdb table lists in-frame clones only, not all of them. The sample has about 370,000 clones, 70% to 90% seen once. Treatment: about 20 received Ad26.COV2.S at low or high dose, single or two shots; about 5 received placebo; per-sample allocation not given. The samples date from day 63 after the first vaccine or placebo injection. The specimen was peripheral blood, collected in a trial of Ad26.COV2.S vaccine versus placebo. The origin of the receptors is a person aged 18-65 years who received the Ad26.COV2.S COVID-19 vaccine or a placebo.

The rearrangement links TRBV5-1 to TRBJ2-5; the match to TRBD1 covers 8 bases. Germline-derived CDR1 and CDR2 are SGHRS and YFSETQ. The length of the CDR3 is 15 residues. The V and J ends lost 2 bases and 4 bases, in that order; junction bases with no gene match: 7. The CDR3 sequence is CASSFTGTGTETQYF. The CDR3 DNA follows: TGCGCCAGCAGCTTCACCGGGACAGGTACAGAGACCCAGTACTTC.

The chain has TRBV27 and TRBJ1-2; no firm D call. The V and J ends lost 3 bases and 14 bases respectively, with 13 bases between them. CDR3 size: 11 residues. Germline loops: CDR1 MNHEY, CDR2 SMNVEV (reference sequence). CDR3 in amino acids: CASSLGGEETF. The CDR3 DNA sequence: TGTGCCAGCAGTTTGGGTGGGGAAGAAACCTTC.

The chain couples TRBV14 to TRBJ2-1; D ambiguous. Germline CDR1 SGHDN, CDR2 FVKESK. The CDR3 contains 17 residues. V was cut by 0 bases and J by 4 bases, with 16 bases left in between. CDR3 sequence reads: CASSQDIEAPGYNEQFF. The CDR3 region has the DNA TGTGCCAGCAGCCAAGATATCGAGGCTCCCGGGTACAATGAGCAGTTCTTC.

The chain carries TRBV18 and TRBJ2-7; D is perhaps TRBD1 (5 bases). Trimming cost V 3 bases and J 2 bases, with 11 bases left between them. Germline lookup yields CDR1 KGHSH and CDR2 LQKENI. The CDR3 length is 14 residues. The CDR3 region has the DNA TGTGCCAGCTCACCGGGGCCTAATACCTACGAGCAGTACTTC. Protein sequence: CASSPGPNTYEQYF.

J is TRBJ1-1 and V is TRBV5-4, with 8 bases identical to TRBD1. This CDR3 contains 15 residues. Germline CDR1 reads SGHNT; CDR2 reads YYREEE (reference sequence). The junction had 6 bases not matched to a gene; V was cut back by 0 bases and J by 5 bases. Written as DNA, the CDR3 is TGTGCCAGCAGCTTGGCCGGACAGGGAGAAACTGAAGCTTTCTTT. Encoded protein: CASSLAGQGETEAFF.

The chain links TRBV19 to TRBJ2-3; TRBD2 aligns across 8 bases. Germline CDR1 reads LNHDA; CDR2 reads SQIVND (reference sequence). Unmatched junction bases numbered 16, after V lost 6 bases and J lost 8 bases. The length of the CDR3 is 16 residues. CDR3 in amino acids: CASSDRRLALSGTQYF. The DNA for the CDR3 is TGTGCCAGTAGCGACCGTAGACTAGCGTTGTCTGGTACGCAGTATTTT.

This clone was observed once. DNA for the CDR3: TGTGCCAGCTCACCATACACCGGGGAGCTGTTTTTT. This gives the protein CASSPYTGELFF. J is TRBJ2-2 and V is TRBV18; D remains ambiguous. Germline V gene sequence: CDR1 KGHSH, CDR2 LQKENI. V shed 2 bases and J shed 3 bases, with 1 base lying between them. The length of the CDR3 is 12 residues.

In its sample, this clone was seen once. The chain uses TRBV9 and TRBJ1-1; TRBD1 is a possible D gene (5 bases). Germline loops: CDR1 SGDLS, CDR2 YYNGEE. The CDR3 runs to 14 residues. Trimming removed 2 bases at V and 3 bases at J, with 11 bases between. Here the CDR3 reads CASSVKGVDTEAFF. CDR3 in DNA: TGTGCCAGCAGCGTCAAAGGGGTGGACACTGAAGCTTTCTTT.

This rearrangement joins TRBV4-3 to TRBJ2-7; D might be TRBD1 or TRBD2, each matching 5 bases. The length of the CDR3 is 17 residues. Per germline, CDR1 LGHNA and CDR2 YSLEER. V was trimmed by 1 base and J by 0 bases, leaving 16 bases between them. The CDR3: CASSQGDPGTGSYEQYF. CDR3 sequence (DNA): TGCGCCAGCAGCCAAGGGGATCCCGGGACGGGCTCCTACGAGCAGTACTTC.

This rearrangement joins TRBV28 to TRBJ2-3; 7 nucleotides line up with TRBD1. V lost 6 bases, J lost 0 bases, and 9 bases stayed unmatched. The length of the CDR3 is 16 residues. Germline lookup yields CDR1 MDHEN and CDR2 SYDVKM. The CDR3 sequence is CASSGQGTVSTDTQYF. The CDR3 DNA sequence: TGTGCCAGCAGCGGCCAGGGGACAGTGAGCACAGATACGCAGTATTTT.

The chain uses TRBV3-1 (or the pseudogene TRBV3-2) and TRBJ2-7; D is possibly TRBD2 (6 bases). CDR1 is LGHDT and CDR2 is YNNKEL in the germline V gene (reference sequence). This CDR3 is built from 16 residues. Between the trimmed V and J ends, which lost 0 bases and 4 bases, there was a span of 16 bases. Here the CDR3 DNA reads TGTGCCAGCAGCCAAGAGCGGGTGGGACTGGGTTACGAGCAGTACTTC. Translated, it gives CASSQERVGLGYEQYF.

The CDR3 DNA is TGTGCCAGTAGTATAAGGGGACAGGTGAGCGAGCAGTACTTC. Translating gives CASSIRGQVSEQYF. The rearrangement links TRBV19 to TRBJ2-7, with 8 positions matching TRBD1. The V gene end was trimmed by 2 bases and the J gene end by 6 bases; junction bases not matched to a gene: 6. Germline V CDR1 and CDR2: LNHDA, SQIVND (reference sequence). The CDR3 has 14 residues.

The CDR3 region is CASSLNGGAYEQYF. Here the CDR3 DNA reads TGTGCCAGCAGTTTAAACGGGGGAGCCTACGAGCAGTACTTC. This chain connects TRBV27 to TRBJ2-7; D might be TRBD2 (6 bases). The CDR3 extends over 14 amino acids. Trimming removed 2 bases from V and 2 bases from J, with 10 bases in between. Germline assignment: CDR1 MNHEY and CDR2 SMNVEV (reference sequence).

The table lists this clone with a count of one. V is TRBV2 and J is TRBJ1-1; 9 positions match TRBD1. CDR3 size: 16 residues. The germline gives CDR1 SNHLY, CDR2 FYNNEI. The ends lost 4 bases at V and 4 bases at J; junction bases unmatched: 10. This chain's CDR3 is CASSANRGTGRTEAFF. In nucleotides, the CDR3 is TGTGCCAGCAGTGCAAACAGGGGGACAGGGCGCACTGAAGCTTTCTTT.

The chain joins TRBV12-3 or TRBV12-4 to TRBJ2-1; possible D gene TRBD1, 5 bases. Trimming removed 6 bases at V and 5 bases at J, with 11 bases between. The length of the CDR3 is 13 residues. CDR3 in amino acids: CASSRQTDNEQFF. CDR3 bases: TGTGCCAGCAGCAGACAGACCGACAATGAGCAGTTCTTC.

The CDR3 sequence: CATSRAGAEKLFF. Written as DNA, the CDR3 is TGTGCCACCAGCAGAGCTGGTGCTGAAAAACTGTTTTTT. The rearrangement joins TRBV15 to TRBJ1-4, with D hard to call. This CDR3 has 13 amino acids. V lost 1 base to trimming and J lost 7 bases, with 7 bases between them. CDR1 and CDR2 (germline): LNHNV, YYDKDF (reference sequence).

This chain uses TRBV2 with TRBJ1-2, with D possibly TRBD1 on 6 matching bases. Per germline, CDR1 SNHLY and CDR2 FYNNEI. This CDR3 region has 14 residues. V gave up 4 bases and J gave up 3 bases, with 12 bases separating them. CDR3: CASSAQGIDYGYTF. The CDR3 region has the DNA TGTGCCAGCAGTGCCCAGGGGATCGACTATGGCTACACCTTC.

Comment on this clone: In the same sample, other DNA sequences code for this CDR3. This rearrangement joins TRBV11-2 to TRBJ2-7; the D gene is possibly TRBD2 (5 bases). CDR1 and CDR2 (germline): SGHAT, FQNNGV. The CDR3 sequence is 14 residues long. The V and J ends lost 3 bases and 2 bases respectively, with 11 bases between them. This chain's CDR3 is CASSLGPGTYEQYF. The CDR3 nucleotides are TGTGCCAGCAGCTTGGGCCCCGGGACCTACGAGCAGTACTTC.

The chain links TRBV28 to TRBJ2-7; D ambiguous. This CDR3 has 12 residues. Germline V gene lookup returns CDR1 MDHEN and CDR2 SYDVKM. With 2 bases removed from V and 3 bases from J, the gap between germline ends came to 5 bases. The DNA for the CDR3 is TGTGCCAGCAGTTTAGCACGCTACGAGCAGTACTTC. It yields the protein CASSLARYEQYF. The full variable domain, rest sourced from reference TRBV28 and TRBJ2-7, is DVKVTQSSRYLVKRTGEKVFLECVQDMDHENMFWYRQDPGLGLRLIYFSYDVKMKEKGDIPEGYSVSREKKERFSLILESASTNQTSMYLCASSLARYEQYFGPGTRLTVT.

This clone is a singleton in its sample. In DNA form, the CDR3 reads TGTGCCAGCATGACAGGGTTGAATCAGCCCCAGCATTTT. Its protein is CASMTGLNQPQHF. This chain links TRBV6-5 with TRBJ1-5, with 7 bases aligning to TRBD1. Germline V gene data show CDR1 as MNHEY and CDR2 as SVGAGI. The CDR3 is made up of 13 amino acids. V gave up 7 bases and J gave up 4 bases; unmatched junction bases: 4.

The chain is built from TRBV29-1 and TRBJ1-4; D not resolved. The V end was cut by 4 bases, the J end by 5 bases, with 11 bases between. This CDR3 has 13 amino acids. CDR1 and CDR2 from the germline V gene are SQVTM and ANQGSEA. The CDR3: CSVGARTNEKLFF. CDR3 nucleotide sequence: TGCAGCGTTGGGGCCCGGACGAATGAAAAACTGTTTTTT.

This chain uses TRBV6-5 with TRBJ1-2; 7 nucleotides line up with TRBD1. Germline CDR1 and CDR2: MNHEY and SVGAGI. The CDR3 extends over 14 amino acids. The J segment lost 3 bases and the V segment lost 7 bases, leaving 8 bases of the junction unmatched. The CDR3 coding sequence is TGTGCCAGCACCAGAGACAGGGAGTACTATGGCTACACCTTC. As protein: CASTRDREYYGYTF.

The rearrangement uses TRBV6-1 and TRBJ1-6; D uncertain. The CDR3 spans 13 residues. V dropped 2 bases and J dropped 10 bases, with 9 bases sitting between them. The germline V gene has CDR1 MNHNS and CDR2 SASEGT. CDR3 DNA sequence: TGTGCCAGCAGTGAACTAAGGGCGTCACCCCTCCACTTT. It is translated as CASSELRASPLHF.

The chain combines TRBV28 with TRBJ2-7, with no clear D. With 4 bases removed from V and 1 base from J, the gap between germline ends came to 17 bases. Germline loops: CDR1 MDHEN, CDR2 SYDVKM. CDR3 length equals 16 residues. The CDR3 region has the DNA TGTGCCAGCAGTTCCCGTGGCGGTAGAACGTCCTACGAGCAGTACTTC. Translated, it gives CASSSRGGRTSYEQYF.

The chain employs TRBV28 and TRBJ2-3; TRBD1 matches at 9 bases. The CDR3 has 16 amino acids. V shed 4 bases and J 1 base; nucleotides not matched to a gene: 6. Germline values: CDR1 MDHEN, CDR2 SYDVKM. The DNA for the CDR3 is TGTGCCAGCAGTTCTACAGGGGGCCAGGGCACAGATACGCAGTATTTT. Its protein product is CASSSTGGQGTDTQYF.

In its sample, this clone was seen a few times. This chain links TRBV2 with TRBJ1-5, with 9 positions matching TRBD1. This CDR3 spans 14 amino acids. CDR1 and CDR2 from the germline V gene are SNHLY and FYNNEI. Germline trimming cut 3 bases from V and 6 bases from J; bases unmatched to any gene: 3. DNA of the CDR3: TGTGCCAGCAGTGACGACAGGGGGGGTCAGCCCCAGCATTTT. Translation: CASSDDRGGQPQHF.

CDR3 residues: CASSSSGDRYYGYTF. The CDR3 DNA is TGTGCCAGCAGTTCCTCCGGGGACAGATACTATGGCTACACCTTC. J is TRBJ1-2 and V is TRBV4-2; 7 bases are a match to TRBD1. Unmatched junction bases numbered 10, after V lost 6 bases and J lost 3 bases. The V gene's germline CDR1 is LGHNA and CDR2 YNFKEQ. CDR3 length: 15 amino acids.

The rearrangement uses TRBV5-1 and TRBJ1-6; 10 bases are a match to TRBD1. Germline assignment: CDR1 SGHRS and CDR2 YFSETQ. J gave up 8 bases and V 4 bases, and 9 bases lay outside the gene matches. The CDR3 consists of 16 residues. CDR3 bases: TGCGCCAGCAGCCTGAGTACAGGGACAGGGGATTCACCCCTCCACTTT. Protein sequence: CASSLSTGTGDSPLHF.

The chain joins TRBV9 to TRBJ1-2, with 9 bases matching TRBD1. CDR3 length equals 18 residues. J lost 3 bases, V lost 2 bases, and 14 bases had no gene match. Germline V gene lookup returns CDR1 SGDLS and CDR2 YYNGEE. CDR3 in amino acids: CASSVEGSGTGSYYGYTF. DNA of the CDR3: TGTGCCAGCAGCGTCGAGGGGTCCGGGACAGGGAGTTACTATGGCTACACCTTC.

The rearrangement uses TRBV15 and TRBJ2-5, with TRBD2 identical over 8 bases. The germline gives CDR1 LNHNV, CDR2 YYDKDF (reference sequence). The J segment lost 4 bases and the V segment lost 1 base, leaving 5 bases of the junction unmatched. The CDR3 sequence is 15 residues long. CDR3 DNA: TGTGCCACCAGCAGAGGACGGGAGGGCCGAGAGACCCAGTACTTC. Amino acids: CATSRGREGRETQYF.